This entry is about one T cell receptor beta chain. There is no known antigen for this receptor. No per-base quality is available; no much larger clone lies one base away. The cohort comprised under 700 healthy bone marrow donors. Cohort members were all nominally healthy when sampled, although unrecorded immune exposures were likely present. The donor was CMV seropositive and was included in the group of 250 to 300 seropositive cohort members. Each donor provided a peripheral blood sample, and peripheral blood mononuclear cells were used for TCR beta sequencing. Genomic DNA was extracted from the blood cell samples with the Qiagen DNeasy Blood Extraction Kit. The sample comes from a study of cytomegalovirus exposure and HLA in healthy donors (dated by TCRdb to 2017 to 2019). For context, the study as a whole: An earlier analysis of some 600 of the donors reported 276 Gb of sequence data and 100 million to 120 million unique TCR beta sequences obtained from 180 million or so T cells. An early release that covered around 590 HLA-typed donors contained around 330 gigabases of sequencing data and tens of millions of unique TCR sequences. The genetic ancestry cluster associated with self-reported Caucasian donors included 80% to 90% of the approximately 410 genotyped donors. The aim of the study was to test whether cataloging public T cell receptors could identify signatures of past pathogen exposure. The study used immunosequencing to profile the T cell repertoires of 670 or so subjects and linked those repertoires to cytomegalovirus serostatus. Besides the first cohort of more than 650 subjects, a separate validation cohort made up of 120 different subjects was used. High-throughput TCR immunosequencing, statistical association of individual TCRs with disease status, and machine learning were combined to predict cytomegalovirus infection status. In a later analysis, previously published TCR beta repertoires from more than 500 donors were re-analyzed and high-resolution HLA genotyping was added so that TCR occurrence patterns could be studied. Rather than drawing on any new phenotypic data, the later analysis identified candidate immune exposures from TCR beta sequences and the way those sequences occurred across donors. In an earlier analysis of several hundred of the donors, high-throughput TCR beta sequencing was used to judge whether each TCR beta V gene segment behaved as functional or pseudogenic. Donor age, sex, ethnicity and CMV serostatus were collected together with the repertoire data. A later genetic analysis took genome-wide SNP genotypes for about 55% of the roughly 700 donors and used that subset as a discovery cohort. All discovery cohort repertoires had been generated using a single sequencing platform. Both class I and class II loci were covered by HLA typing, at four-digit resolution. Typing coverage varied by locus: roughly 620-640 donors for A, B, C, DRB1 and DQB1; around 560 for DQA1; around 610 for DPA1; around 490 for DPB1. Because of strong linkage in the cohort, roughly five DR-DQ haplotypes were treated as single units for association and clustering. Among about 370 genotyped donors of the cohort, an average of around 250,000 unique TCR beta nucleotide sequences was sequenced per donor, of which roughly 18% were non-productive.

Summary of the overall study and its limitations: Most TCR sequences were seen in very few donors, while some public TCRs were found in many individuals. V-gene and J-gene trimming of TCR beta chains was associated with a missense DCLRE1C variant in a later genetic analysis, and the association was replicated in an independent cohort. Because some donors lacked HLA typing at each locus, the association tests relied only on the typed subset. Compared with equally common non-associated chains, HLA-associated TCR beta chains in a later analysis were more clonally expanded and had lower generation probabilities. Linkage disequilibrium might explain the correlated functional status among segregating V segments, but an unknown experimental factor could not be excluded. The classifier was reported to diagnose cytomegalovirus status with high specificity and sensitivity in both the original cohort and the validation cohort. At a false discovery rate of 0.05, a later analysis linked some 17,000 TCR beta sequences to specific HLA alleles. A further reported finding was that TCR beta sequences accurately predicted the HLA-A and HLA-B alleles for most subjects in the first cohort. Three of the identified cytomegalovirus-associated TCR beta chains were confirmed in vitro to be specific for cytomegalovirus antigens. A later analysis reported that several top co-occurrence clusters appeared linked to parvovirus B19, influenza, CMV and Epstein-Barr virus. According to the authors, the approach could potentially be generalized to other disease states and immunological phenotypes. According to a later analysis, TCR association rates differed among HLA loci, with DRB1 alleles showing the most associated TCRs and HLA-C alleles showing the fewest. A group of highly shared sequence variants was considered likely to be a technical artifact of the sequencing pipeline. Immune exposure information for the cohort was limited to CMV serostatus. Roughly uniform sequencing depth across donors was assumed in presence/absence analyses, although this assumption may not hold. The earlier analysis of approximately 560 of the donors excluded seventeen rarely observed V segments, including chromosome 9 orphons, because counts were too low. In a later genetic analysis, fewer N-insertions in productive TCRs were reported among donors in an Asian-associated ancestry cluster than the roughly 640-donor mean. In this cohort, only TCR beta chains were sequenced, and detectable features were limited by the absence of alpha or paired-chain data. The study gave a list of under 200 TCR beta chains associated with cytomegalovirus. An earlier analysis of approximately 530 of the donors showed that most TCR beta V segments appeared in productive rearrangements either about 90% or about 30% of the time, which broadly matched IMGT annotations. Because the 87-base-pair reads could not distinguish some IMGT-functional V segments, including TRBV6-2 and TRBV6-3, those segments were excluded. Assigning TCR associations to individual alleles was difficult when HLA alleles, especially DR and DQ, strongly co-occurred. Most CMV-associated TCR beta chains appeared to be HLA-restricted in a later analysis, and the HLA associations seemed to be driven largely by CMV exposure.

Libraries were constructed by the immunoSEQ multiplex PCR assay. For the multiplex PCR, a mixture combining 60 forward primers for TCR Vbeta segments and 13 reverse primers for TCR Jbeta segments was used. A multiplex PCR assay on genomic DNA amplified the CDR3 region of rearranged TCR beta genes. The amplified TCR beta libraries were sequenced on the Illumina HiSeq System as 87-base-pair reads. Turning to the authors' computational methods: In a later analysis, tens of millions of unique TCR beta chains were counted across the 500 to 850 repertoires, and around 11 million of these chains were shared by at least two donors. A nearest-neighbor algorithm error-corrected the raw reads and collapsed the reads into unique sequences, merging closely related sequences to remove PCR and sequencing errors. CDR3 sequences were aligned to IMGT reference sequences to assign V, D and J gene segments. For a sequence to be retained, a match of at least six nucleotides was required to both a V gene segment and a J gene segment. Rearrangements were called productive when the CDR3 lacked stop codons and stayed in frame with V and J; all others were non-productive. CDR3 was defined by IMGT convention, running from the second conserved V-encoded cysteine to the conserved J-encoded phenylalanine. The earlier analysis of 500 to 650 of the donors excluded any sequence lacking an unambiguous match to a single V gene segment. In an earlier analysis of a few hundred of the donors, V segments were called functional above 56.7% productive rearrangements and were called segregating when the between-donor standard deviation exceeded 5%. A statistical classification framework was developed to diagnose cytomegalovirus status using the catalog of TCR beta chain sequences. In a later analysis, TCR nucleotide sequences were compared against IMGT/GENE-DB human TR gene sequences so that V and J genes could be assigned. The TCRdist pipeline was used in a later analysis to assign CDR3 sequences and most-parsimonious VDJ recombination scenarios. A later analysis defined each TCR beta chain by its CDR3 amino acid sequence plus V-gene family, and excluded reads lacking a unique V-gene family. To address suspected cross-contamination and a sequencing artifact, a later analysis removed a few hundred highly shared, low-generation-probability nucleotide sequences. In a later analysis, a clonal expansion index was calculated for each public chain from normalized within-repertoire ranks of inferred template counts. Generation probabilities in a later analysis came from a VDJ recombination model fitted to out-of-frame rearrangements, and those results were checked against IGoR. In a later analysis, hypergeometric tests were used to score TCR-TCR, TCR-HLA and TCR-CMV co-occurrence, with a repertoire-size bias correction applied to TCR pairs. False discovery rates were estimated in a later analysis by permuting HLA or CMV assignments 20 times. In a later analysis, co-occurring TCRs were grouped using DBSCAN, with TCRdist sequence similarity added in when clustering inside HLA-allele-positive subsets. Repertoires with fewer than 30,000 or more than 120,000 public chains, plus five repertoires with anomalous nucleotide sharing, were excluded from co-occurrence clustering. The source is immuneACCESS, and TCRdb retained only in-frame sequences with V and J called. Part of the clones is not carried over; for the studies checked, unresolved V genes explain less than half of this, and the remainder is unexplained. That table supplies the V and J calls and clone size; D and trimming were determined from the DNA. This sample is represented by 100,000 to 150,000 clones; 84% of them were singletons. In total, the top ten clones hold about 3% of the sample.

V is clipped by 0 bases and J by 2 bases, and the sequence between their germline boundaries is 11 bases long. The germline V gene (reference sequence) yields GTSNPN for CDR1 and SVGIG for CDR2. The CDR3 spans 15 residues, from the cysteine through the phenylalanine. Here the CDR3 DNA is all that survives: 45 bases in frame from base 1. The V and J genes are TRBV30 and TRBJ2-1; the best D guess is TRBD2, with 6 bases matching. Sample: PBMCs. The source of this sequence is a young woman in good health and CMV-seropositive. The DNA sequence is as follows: TGTGCCTGGAGTGTACTAGGCGGGGCCTACAATGAGCAGTTCTTC. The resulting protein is CAWSVLGGAYNEQFF.